Here is one T cell receptor beta chain with its context. This table comes from immunoSEQ multiplex PCR, and its TCRdb copy is limited to in-frame clones, with some not included. The data hold about 68,000 clones, with nearly 90% observed a single time. This CDR3 contains 11 residues. V was shortened by 8 bases and J by 6 bases, with 10 bases between the two germline ends. Germline values: CDR1 MRHNA, CDR2 SNTAGT. The sample belongs to a study of blood T cell repertoires in COVID-19. Study-level information: Sites across the United States, Italy and Spain contributed samples from acute and convalescent COVID-19.

Sequencing was done on a sample of peripheral blood. The source is a woman aged 50 to 60 with COVID-19, enrolled during active disease. The rearrangement links TRBV6-4 to TRBJ1-1, with unresolved D. CDR3 amino acids: CASSCTSEAFF. CDR3 nucleotide sequence: TGTGCCAGCTCCTGTACTTCTGAAGCTTTCTTT.